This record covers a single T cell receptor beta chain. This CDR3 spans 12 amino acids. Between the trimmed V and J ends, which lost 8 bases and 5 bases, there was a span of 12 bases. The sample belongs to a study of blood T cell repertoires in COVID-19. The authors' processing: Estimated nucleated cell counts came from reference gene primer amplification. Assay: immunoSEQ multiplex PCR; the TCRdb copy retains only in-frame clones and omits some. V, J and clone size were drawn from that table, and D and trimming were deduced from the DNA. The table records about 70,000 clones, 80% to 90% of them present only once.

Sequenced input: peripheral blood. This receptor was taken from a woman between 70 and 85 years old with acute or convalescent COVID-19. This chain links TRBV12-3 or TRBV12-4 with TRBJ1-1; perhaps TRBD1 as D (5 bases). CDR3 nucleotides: TGTGCCAGCTCCGGGGGAGTGACTGAAGCTTTCTTT. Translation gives CASSGGVTEAFF.